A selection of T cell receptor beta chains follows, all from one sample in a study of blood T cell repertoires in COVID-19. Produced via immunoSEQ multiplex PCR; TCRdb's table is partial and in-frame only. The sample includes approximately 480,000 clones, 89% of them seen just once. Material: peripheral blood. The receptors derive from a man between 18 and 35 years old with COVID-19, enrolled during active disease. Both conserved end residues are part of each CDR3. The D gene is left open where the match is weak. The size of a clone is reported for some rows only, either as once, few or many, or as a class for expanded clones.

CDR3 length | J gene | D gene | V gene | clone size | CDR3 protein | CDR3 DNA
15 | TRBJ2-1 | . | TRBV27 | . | CASSLYPSSYNEQFF | TGTGCCAGCAGTTTATACCCTAGCTCCTACAATGAGCAGTTCTTC
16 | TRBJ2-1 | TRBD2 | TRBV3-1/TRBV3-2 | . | CASSHPPSSGGPMEFF | TGTGCCAGCAGCCACCCACCTTCAAGCGGGGGGCCCATGGAGTTCTTC
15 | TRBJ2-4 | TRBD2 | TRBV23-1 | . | CASSARGERKNIQYF | TGCGCCAGCAGTGCCCGGGGGGAAAGGAAAAACATTCAGTACTTC
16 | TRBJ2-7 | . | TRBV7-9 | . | CASSSQDRRFSYEQYF | TGTGCCAGCAGCTCCCAGGACAGACGCTTCTCCTACGAGCAGTACTTC
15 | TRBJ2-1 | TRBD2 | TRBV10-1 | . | CASSESTSGSDEQFF | TGCGCCAGCAGTGAGTCGACTAGCGGGAGCGATGAGCAGTTCTTC
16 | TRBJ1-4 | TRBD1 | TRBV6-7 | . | CASSFYPDRVDEKLFF | TGTGCCAGCAGTTTCTACCCCGACAGGGTGGATGAAAAACTGTTTTTT
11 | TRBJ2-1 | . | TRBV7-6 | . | CASSSDNEQFF | TGTGCCAGCAGCTCAGACAATGAGCAGTTCTTC
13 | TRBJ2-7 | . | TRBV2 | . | CASSQGREYEQYF | TGTGCCAGCAGCCAGGGACGGGAGTACGAGCAGTACTTC
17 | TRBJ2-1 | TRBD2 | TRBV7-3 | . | CASSLAGGTSSYNEQFF | TGTGCCAGCAGCTTAGCGGGAGGGACAAGCTCCTACAATGAGCAGTTCTTC
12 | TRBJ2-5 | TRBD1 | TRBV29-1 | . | CSVEDRGETQYF | TGCAGCGTAGAGGACAGGGGCGAGACCCAGTACTTC
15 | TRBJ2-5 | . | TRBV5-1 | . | CASSSFAGAVETQYF | TGCGCCAGCAGCTCCTTTGCAGGGGCGGTGGAGACCCAGTACTTC
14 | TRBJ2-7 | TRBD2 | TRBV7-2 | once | CASSGTSHDYEQYF | TGTGCCAGCAGCGGGACTAGCCATGACTACGAGCAGTACTTC
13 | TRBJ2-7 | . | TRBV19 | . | CASSIGTQGEQYF | TGTGCCAGTAGTATAGGGACTCAAGGGGAGCAGTACTTC
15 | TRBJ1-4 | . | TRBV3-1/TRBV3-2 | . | CASSRAGQGDEKLFF | TGTGCCAGCAGCCGAGCAGGGCAAGGCGACGAAAAACTGTTTTTT
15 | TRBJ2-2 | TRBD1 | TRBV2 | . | CASRPRDRYTGELFF | TGTGCCAGCAGACCCCGGGACAGATACACCGGGGAGCTGTTTTTT
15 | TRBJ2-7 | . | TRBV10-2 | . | CASTVGGGRSYEQYF | TGCGCCAGCACCGTAGGGGGGGGGAGGTCCTACGAGCAGTACTTC
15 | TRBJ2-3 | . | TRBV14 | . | CASSPLVPNTDTQYF | TGTGCCAGCAGCCCCCTGGTTCCTAACACAGATACGCAGTATTTT
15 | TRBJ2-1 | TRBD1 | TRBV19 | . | CASSTGRQGYNEQFF | TGTGCCAGTAGTACAGGGAGACAGGGCTACAATGAGCAGTTCTTC
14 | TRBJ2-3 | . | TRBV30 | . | CAWSVLLGGDTQYF | TGTGCCTGGAGTGTACTGTTGGGAGGTGATACGCAGTATTTT
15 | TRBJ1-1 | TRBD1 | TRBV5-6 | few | CASSFFDRDNTEAFF | TGTGCCAGCAGCTTTTTCGACAGGGACAACACTGAAGCTTTCTTT
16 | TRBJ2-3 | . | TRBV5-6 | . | CASSLTGGTFTDTQYF | TGTGCCAGCAGCTTGACCGGCGGAACGTTCACAGATACGCAGTATTTT
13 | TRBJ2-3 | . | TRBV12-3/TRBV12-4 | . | CASSLGRGDTQYF | TGTGCCAGCAGTTTAGGACGGGGGGATACGCAGTATTTT
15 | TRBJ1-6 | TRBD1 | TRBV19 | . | CASSIGGTGDSPLHF | TGTGCCAGTAGTATAGGGGGGACAGGAGATTCACCCCTCCACTTT
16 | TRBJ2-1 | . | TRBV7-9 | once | CASSLPEGVEYNEQFF | TGTGCCAGCAGCTTACCCGAGGGGGTAGAATACAATGAGCAGTTCTTC
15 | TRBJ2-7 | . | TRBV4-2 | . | CASSQTVDGRYEQYF | TGTGCCAGCAGCCAGACAGTTGATGGAAGGTACGAGCAGTACTTC
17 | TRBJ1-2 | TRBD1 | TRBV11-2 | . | CASSSQAGGLITGGYTF | TGTGCCAGCAGCTCCCAGGCAGGGGGCCTCATAACGGGAGGCTACACCTTC
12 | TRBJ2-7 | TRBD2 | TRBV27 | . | CASRGLAYEQYF | TGTGCCAGCCGCGGACTAGCCTACGAGCAGTACTTC
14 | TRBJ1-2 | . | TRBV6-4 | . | CASSDGGGLDGYTF | TGTGCCAGCAGTGACGGCGGGGGGCTGGATGGCTACACCTTC
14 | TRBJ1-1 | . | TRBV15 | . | CATSTGSGVTEAFF | TGTGCCACCAGCACTGGTTCTGGAGTCACTGAAGCTTTCTTT
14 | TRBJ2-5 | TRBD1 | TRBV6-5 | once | CASSWKDRAETQYF | TGTGCCAGCAGTTGGAAAGACAGGGCAGAGACCCAGTACTTC
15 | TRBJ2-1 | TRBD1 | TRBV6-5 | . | CASSYSTGFENEQFF | TGTGCCAGCAGTTATTCGACAGGGTTTGAGAATGAGCAGTTCTTC
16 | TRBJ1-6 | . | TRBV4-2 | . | CASSQEAGQYNSPLHF | TGTGCCAGCAGCCAAGAGGCAGGCCAGTATAATTCACCCCTCCACTTT
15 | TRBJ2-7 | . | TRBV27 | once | CASSLGQGGSYEQYF | TGTGCCAGCAGTTTGGGGCAGGGTGGATCCTACGAGCAGTACTTC
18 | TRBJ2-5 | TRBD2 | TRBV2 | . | CASSVSGLAGAWGETQYF | TGTGCCAGCAGTGTGTCAGGGCTAGCGGGGGCCTGGGGGGAGACCCAGTACTTC
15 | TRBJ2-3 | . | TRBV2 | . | CASSDWAQASDTQYF | TGTGCCAGCAGTGATTGGGCCCAGGCTTCAGATACGCAGTATTTT
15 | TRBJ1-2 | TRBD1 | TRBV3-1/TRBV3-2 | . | CASSSIGQGGYGYTF | TGTGCCAGCAGCTCTATTGGACAGGGTGGCTATGGCTACACCTTC
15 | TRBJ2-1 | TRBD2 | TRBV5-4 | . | CASSLVTSGPHEQFF | TGTGCCAGCAGCTTGGTGACTAGCGGCCCTCATGAGCAGTTCTTC
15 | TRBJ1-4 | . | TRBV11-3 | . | CASGRDGGLDEKLFF | TGTGCCAGCGGCCGAGATGGGGGCCTGGATGAAAAACTGTTTTTT
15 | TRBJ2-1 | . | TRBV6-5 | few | CASSLGTDFYNEQFF | TGTGCCAGCAGCCTAGGGACTGACTTTTACAATGAGCAGTTCTTC
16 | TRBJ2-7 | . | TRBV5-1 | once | CASSARPDPEAYEQYF | TGCGCCAGCAGCGCCCGGCCCGATCCGGAGGCCTACGAGCAGTACTTC
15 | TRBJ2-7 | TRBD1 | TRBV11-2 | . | CASTLIGQGAYEQYF | TGTGCCAGCACCTTAATCGGACAGGGGGCTTACGAGCAGTACTTC
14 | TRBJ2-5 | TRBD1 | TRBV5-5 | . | CASSSRQGLETQYF | TGTGCCAGCAGCTCCCGACAGGGGTTAGAGACCCAGTACTTC
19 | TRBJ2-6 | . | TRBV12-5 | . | CASGLPSALFGERANVLTF | TGTGCTAGTGGTTTGCCCTCTGCACTCTTCGGTGAAAGAGCCAACGTCCTGACTTTC
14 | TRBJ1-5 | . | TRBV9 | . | CASGSGNSNQPQHF | TGTGCCAGCGGTTCAGGGAATAGCAATCAGCCCCAGCATTTT
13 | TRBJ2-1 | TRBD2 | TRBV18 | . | CASSPGTNNEQFF | TGTGCCAGCTCACCCGGGACTAACAATGAGCAGTTCTTC
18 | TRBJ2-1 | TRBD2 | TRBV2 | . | CASKGTSHPPSSYNEQFF | TGTGCCAGCAAGGGGACTAGCCACCCCCCAAGCTCCTACAATGAGCAGTTCTTC
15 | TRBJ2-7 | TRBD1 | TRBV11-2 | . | CASSLDPGGTYEQYF | TGTGCCAGCAGCTTAGATCCAGGGGGAACCTACGAGCAGTACTTC
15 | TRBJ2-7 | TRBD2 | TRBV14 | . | CASSPRAGVFWEQYF | TGTGCCAGCAGTCCCCGAGCGGGAGTTTTTTGGGAGCAGTACTTC
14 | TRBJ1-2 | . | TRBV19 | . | CASSIVEGGYGYTF | TGTGCCAGTAGTATAGTCGAAGGGGGCTATGGCTACACCTTC